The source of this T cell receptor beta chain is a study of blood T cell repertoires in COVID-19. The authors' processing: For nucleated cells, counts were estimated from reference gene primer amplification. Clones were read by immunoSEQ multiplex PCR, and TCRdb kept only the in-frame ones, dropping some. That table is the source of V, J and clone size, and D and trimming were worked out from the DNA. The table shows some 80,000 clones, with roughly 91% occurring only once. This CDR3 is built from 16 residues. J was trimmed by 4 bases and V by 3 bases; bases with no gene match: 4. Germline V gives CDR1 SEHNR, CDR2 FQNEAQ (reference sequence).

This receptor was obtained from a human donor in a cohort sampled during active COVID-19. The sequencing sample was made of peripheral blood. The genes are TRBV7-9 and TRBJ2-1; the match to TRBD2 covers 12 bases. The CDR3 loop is CASSFLAGGRYNEQFF. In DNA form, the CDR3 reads TGTGCCAGCAGCTTCCTAGCGGGGGGGCGGTACAATGAGCAGTTCTTC.